Included here is one TCR beta chain sequence, with context. The table came from immunoSEQ multiplex PCR; TCRdb's copy has only in-frame clones and leaves some out. The sample holds more than 100,000 clones, 87% seen once. Germline V CDR1 and CDR2: LNHDA, SQIVND (reference sequence). This CDR3 has 13 residues. Trimming took 3 bases from V and 0 from J, leaving 5 bases between them. This sample stems from a study of T cell responses to AZD1222 COVID-19 vaccine. This sequence was found in an adult who received the AZD1222 COVID-19 vaccine. This material consisted of peripheral blood, taken 28 days after the second AZD1222 dose. The V call is TRBV19, the J call TRBJ1-1; no clear D. The CDR3: CASSIRLNTEAFF. The CDR3 region has the DNA TGTGCCAGTAGTATTCGGTTGAACACTGAAGCTTTCTTT.